This TCR beta chain is drawn from a study of T cell clones after liver transplantation. Overall study context: A pre-transplant mixed lymphocyte reaction with TCRbeta sequencing defined graft-donor-reactive clones followed in post-transplant blood.

The repertoire was sequenced with immunoSEQ multiplex PCR; TCRdb's copy has only in-frame clones and lacks some. The sample has approximately 8,800 clones, about three quarters seen once. The V end was cut by 7 bases, the J end by 3 bases, with 18 bases between. The CDR3 spans 15 residues. Germline CDR1 and CDR2: MDHEN and SYDVKM. The sequence was obtained from a human donor who received a liver transplant. This chain uses TRBV28 with TRBJ1-2; D gene uncertain. The material sequenced was CD8+ T cells from blood, taken before liver transplant. CDR3: CASNPDATTYYGYTF. The CDR3 DNA reads as TGTGCCAGCAACCCCGACGCGACAACTTACTATGGCTACACCTTC.